These 23 T cell receptor beta chains were all obtained from the same sample, sequenced in a study of shared clonotypes between healthy human individuals. The table came from immunoSEQ multiplex PCR; TCRdb's copy has only in-frame clones and leaves some out. The repertoire has some 2,000,000 clones, approximately 96% of them found once; the top ten carry roughly 0.13%. The sample taken for sequencing was naive CD4+ T cells sorted from blood. Described subset: CD45RA+ positively selected. Receptors were obtained from a man younger than 30 in good health.

This clone is a singleton in its sample. The J gene is TRBJ2-1, the V gene TRBV7-8, with TRBD1 identical over 8 bases. With 5 bases clipped from V and 4 bases from J, the junction kept 7 bases outside the gene matches. The CDR3 has 15 residues. The V gene's germline CDR1 is SGHVS and CDR2 FQNEAQ. This CDR3 reads CASSLRDRMYNEQFF. In DNA form, the CDR3 reads TGTGCCAGCAGCCTCCGGGACAGGATGTACAATGAGCAGTTCTTC. Full variable domain (missing parts from reference TRBV7-8 and TRBJ2-1): GAGVSQSPRYKVAKRGQDVALRCDPISGHVSLFWYQQALGQGPEFLTYFQNEAQLDKSGLPSDRFFAERPEGSVSTLKIQRTQQEDSAVYLCASSLRDRMYNEQFFGPGTRLTVL.

The V call is TRBV30, the J call TRBJ1-2, with D tentatively TRBD1 (6 bases). Germline V gene sequence: CDR1 GTSNPN, CDR2 SVGIG (reference sequence). Trimming pared 1 base from V and 0 bases from J, leaving 6 bases between. CDR3 length: 13 residues. The chain's CDR3 is CAWSGQANYGYTF. CDR3 in DNA: TGTGCCTGGAGTGGACAGGCTAACTATGGCTACACCTTC.

V gene TRBV27 combines with J gene TRBJ2-5, with a tentative D call TRBD2 (6 bases). This CDR3 is 15 amino acids long. V lost 3 bases to trimming and J lost 5 bases, with 16 bases between them. The germline CDR1 and CDR2 sequences are MNHEY and SMNVEV (reference sequence). The CDR3 is CASSFKLGGAETQYF. In nucleotides, the CDR3 is TGTGCCAGCAGTTTTAAATTAGGAGGGGCGGAGACCCAGTACTTC.

The rearrangement uses TRBV2 and TRBJ1-6; D call uncertain. Looked up from germline, CDR1 is SNHLY and CDR2 is FYNNEI. The V end lost 2 bases, the J end lost 9 bases, and 14 bases lay between the germline ends. The CDR3 length is 15 residues. The CDR3 here is CASSELAGAPSPLHF. CDR3 DNA sequence: TGTGCCAGCAGTGAATTGGCGGGTGCCCCTTCACCCCTCCACTTT.

This chain connects TRBV10-2 to TRBJ1-6; D ambiguous. The CDR3 totals 12 residues. In germline, CDR1 is WSHSY, CDR2 SAAADI. Between the trimmed V and J ends, which lost 9 bases and 2 bases, there was a span of 5 bases. CDR3 loop: CASRTYNSPLHF. CDR3 bases: TGCGCCAGTCGGACCTATAATTCACCCCTCCACTTT.

Details on this clone: Other DNA sequences in this specimen translate into the identical CDR3. This chain joins TRBV29-1 and TRBJ2-3; D ambiguous. V shed 6 bases and J shed 1 base, with 2 bases lying between them. The CDR3 extends over 10 amino acids. Per germline, CDR1 SQVTM and CDR2 ANQGSEA. For the CDR3, the DNA is TGCAGCGTCGGCACAGATACGCAGTATTTT. Protein: CSVGTDTQYF.

V gene TRBV25-1 combines with J gene TRBJ1-1; 9 nucleotides match TRBD1. Losses at the gene ends were 7 bases for V and 2 bases for J; bases not matched to a gene: 2. The V gene's germline CDR1 is MGHDK and CDR2 SYGVNS. The CDR3 consists of 13 residues. The CDR3 DNA follows: TGTGCCAGCAAGGGACAGGGAAACACTGAAGCTTTCTTT. Protein product: CASKGQGNTEAFF.

Written as DNA, the CDR3 is TGTGCCAGCAGCCTAGGAGGGAGGGTATTTTCAGCTCCTTACGAGCAGTACTTC. This translates into CASSLGGRVFSAPYEQYF. J is TRBJ2-7 and V is TRBV5-6, with 7 bases lining up with TRBD2. Trimming removed 4 bases from V and 4 bases from J; junction bases left unmatched: 20. Germline V gene lookup returns CDR1 SGHDT and CDR2 YYEEEE. The CDR3 is made up of 18 amino acids.

V is TRBV7-9 and J is TRBJ2-6; D possibly corresponds to TRBD2 (5 bases). CDR1 and CDR2 from the germline V gene are SEHNR and FQNEAQ (reference sequence). Trimming shortened V by 4 bases and J by 2 bases, and 9 bases separated the two germline ends. The CDR3 has 15 residues. The CDR3 is CASSSDGTGANVLTF. The DNA of the CDR3 is TGTGCCAGCAGCTCAGACGGGACTGGGGCCAACGTCCTGACTTTC.

This clone appeared once. The chain uses TRBV28 and TRBJ1-5; D is possibly TRBD1 (5 bases). The CDR3 is 15 amino acids. Germline loops: CDR1 MDHEN, CDR2 SYDVKM. The V gene lost 6 bases and the J gene lost 1 base, with 13 bases spanning the gap. In DNA, the CDR3 is TGTGCCAGCAGCAAACAGGAGGAAAGCAATCAGCCCCAGCATTTT. Amino acid sequence: CASSKQEESNQPQHF.

The chain combines TRBV6-1 with TRBJ2-7; 7 bases fit TRBD2. Germline CDR1 and CDR2: MNHNS and SASEGT. This CDR3 is built from 15 residues. The J segment lost 4 bases and the V segment lost 5 bases, leaving 11 bases of the junction unmatched. CDR3 bases: TGTGCCAGCAGTTGGACCGGACTAGGAATGTACGAGCAGTACTTC. Protein sequence: CASSWTGLGMYEQYF.

The V call is TRBV6-1, the J call TRBJ2-7, with 7 bases lining up with TRBD1. The CDR3 extends over 13 amino acids. The germline gives CDR1 MNHNS, CDR2 SASEGT. Trimming at V came to 4 bases and at J to 4 bases, leaving 4 bases not matched to a gene. For the CDR3, the DNA is TGTGCCAGCAGTGTACAGGGGAATTACGAGCAGTACTTC. This sequence encodes CASSVQGNYEQYF.

The chain carries TRBV18 and TRBJ2-7, with D tentatively TRBD1 or TRBD2 (5 bases each). Germline V lookup: CDR1 KGHSH, CDR2 LQKENI. The CDR3 totals 17 residues. V was pared by 3 bases and J by 0 bases, with 18 bases between. CDR3 nucleotide sequence: TGTGCCAGCTCACCTTACTCCGGGGCCTTCTCCTCCTACGAGCAGTACTTC. Its protein is CASSPYSGAFSSYEQYF.

This clone was seen just once. The V call is TRBV4-1, the J call TRBJ2-1, with D possibly being TRBD2 (6 bases). Germline V gives CDR1 MGHRA, CDR2 YSYEKL. Trimming took 7 bases from V and 4 from J, leaving 23 bases between them. The CDR3 consists of 17 residues. The CDR3 region is CASTVSPSGGLYNEQFF. In nucleotides, the CDR3 is TGCGCCAGCACAGTCTCACCCTCTGGGGGGTTATACAATGAGCAGTTCTTC.

V gene TRBV6-6 combines with J gene TRBJ2-7; 9 bases agree with TRBD1. V was clipped by 8 bases and J by 2 bases; unmatched bases: 7. The CDR3 sequence is 14 residues long. Per germline, CDR1 MNHNY and CDR2 SVGAGI (reference sequence). CDR3 region: CASHRDRAAYEQYF. The CDR3, as DNA: TGTGCCAGCCACCGGGACAGGGCCGCCTACGAGCAGTACTTC.

This chain joins TRBV4-1 and TRBJ2-7; D gene unclear. Deletions cut 0 bases from V and 4 bases from J, with 7 bases between. The germline CDR1 and CDR2 sequences are MGHRA and YSYEKL. The CDR3 extends over 13 amino acids. This chain's CDR3 is CASSQDTLYEQYF. Written as DNA, the CDR3 is TGCGCCAGCAGCCAAGATACACTATACGAGCAGTACTTC.

This chain uses TRBV6-6 with TRBJ1-5, with D maybe TRBD1 (6 bases). The V and J ends lost 7 bases and 4 bases respectively, with 11 bases between them. CDR1 is MNHNY, CDR2 SVGAGI, per germline (reference sequence). The CDR3 consists of 13 residues. CDR3 coding DNA: TGTGCCAGCATAACAGGGCTTAATCAGCCCCAGCATTTT. Translation gives CASITGLNQPQHF.

The rearrangement links TRBV28 to TRBJ1-3, with a weak D call TRBD1 (5 bases). The CDR3 is made up of 15 amino acids. Trimming removed 5 bases at V and 0 bases at J, with 11 bases between. Germline V lookup: CDR1 MDHEN, CDR2 SYDVKM. CDR3 protein: CASSTHRPSGNTIYF. CDR3 in DNA: TGTGCCAGCAGTACCCACAGGCCCTCTGGAAACACCATATATTTT.

This chain uses TRBV14 with TRBJ1-5, with D possibly matching TRBD1 (5 bases). With 8 bases removed from V and 4 bases from J, the gap between germline ends came to 12 bases. CDR1 SGHDN and CDR2 FVKESK come from the germline V gene. The CDR3 runs to 13 residues. The DNA of the CDR3 is TGTGCCAGCGGGGCAGGGCCTAATCAGCCCCAGCATTTT. Its protein product is CASGAGPNQPQHF. The full variable domain, its missing parts supplied by reference TRBV14 and TRBJ1-5, is EAGVTQFPSHSVIEKGQTVTLRCDPISGHDNLYWYRRVMGKEIKFLLHFVKESKQDESGMPNNRFLAERTGGTYSTLKVQPAELEDSGVYFCASGAGPNQPQHFGDGTRLSIL.

The V gene is TRBV5-1, the J gene TRBJ2-5, with 10 nucleotides matching TRBD2. The CDR3 consists of 16 residues. The germline V gene encodes CDR1 SGHRS and CDR2 YFSETQ. V was pared by 5 bases and J by 1 base, with 8 bases of the junction left unmatched. The CDR3 is CASSPSPSGGQETQYF. The DNA of the CDR3 is TGCGCCAGCAGTCCCAGCCCTAGCGGGGGCCAAGAGACCCAGTACTTC.

This clone was seen a single time. The chain employs TRBV29-1 and TRBJ2-3; TRBD1 matches 9 bases. The CDR3 is 12 amino acids. In germline, CDR1 is SQVTM, CDR2 ANQGSEA. Trimming took 7 bases from V and 6 from J; bases not matched to a gene: 5. CDR3 region: CSAEQGADTQYF. The CDR3 nucleotides read TGCAGCGCAGAACAGGGGGCGGATACGCAGTATTTT.

This clone has only one observation. This chain connects TRBV7-9 to TRBJ1-3; TRBD1 is a possible D gene (5 bases). Trimming shortened V by 5 bases and J by 1 base, and 24 bases separated the two germline ends. Germline values: CDR1 SEHNR, CDR2 FQNEAQ (reference sequence). CDR3 length equals 19 residues. CDR3 in DNA: TGTGCCAGCAGCGGGGGAGGCCAGGCTCTTAGTTTATCTGGAAACACCATATATTTT. Its protein product is CASSGGGQALSLSGNTIYF.

J is TRBJ1-4 and V is TRBV5-6; D unclear. Trimming took 1 base from V and 3 from J, leaving 13 bases between them. The CDR3 totals 16 residues. Looked up from germline, CDR1 is SGHDT and CDR2 is YYEEEE. CDR3 in amino acids: CASSLPGPTANEKLFF. DNA of the CDR3: TGTGCCAGCAGCTTGCCGGGCCCAACGGCTAATGAAAAACTGTTTTTT.